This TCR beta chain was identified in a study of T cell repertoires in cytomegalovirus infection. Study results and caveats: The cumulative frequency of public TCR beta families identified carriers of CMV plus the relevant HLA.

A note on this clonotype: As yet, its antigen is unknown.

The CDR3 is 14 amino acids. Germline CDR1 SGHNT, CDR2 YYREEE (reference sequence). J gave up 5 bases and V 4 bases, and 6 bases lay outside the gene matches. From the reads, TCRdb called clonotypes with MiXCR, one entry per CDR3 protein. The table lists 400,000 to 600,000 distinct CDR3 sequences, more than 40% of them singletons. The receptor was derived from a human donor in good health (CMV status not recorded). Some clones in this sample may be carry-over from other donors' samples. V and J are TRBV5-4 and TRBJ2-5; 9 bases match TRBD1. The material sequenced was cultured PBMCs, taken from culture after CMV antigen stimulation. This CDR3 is CASSHNRGRETQYF. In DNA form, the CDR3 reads TGTGCCAGCAGCCACAACAGGGGGCGGGAGACCCAGTACTTC.